This T cell receptor beta chain originates from a study of shared clonotypes between healthy human individuals. General study points: On the whole, naive subsets had larger estimated richness than memory subsets had.

As for this clone: What it recognizes is unknown.

Naive CD8 cells, CD45RO-negative and positively selected for CCR7, excluded terminally differentiated effector memory CD45RA+ cells. The trim removed 3 bases at V and 5 bases at J, leaving 9 bases unmatched. Germline CDR1 reads SGDLS; CDR2 reads YYNGEE. The CDR3 consists of 18 residues. The assay was immunoSEQ multiplex PCR, and TCRdb's table has in-frame clones only and misses some. The sample contains approximately 1.9 million clones, around 95% of which appear only once. The chain uses TRBV9 and TRBJ2-2; TRBD2 aligns across 14 bases. Sequencing was carried out using naive CD8+ T cells from PBMCs. The TCR sequence derives from a man aged 18 to 29 in good health. Some clones in this sample may be carry-over from other donors' samples. The CDR3 spells CASSGRLAGGSATGELFF. The CDR3, as DNA: TGTGCCAGCAGCGGAAGACTAGCGGGAGGGTCGGCAACCGGGGAGCTGTTTTTT.